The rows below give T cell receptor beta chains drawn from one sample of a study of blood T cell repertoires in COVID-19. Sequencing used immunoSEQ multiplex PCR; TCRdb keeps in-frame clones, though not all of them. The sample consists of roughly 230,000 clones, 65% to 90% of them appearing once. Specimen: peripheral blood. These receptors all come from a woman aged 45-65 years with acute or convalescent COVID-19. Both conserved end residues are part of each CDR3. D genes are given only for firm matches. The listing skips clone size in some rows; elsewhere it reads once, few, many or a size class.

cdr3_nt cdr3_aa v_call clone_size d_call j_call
TGCGCCAGCAGCTTGGCCTTACGGTCGGGTACGCAGTATTTT CASSLALRSGTQYF TRBV5-1 . . TRBJ2-3
TGTGCCAGCAGCGTGGACAGGGGAAATGAAAAACTGTTTTTT CASSVDRGNEKLFF TRBV9 . TRBD1 TRBJ1-4
TGTGCCAGCAGCTTCGGGACAGGGTTTTACGAGCAGTACTTC CASSFGTGFYEQYF TRBV7-8 . TRBD1 TRBJ2-7
TGTGCCAGCAGCCAAGGGACAGTGAACACTGAAGCTTTCTTT CASSQGTVNTEAFF TRBV3-1/TRBV3-2 once . TRBJ1-1
TGTGCCAGCAGTTCCGGACAGCAAGAGACCCAGTACTTC CASSSGQQETQYF TRBV28 . . TRBJ2-5
TGTGCCAGCAGTTTTCCGGCAACTAATGAAAAACTGTTTTTT CASSFPATNEKLFF TRBV28 . . TRBJ1-4
TGTGCCAGCAGGACAGGTGCAGATACGCAGTATTTT CASRTGADTQYF TRBV3-1/TRBV3-2 . . TRBJ2-3
TGTGCCAGCAGTGATGGAGGGTCCAGTTCACCCCTCCACTTT CASSDGGSSSPLHF TRBV6-4 . . TRBJ1-6
TGTGCCAGCAGTTTAACAGCCTTATATGGCTACACCTTC CASSLTALYGYTF TRBV28 once . TRBJ1-2
TGTGCCAGCAGTTTAGGTCAGGTGAAAATCTCCTACGAGCAGTACTTC CASSLGQVKISYEQYF TRBV28 . . TRBJ2-7
TGCGCCAGCAAGGTCACAGGGGGAAGCACTGAAGCTTTCTTT CASKVTGGSTEAFF TRBV5-1 . TRBD1 TRBJ1-1
TGTGCCAGCAGTTTTCTGGCTGACAGGGCCGGTCCCCATAGAGGCTACACCTTC CASSFLADRAGPHRGYTF TRBV27 . TRBD1 TRBJ1-2
TGTGCCAGCAGTTTCGACGGGAGCTCCTACAATGAGCAGTTCTTC CASSFDGSSYNEQFF TRBV28 . . TRBJ2-1
TGTGCCAGCAGTTTAGTTAGCGGGAGGGACAATGAGCAGTTCTTC CASSLVSGRDNEQFF TRBV27 . TRBD2 TRBJ2-1
TGTGCCAGCCGGGAGAACACTGAAGCTTTCTTT CASRENTEAFF TRBV18 . . TRBJ1-1
TGTGCCAGCAGCATAAGCGGGGGGTCCAATGAGCAGTTCTTC CASSISGGSNEQFF TRBV3-1/TRBV3-2 . TRBD2 TRBJ2-1
TGTGCCAGCAGTTTGGGGGGGGTCTCCTCTGGAAACACCATATATTTT CASSLGGVSSGNTIYF TRBV28 . . TRBJ1-3
TGTGCCAGCTCACCTAGAGGGAACGCAAGGAACACCATATATTTT CASSPRGNARNTIYF TRBV18 . . TRBJ1-3
TGTGCCAGCAGCTCCGGATCGGGGGAATTGGAAGCTTTCTTT CASSSGSGELEAFF TRBV7-8 . . TRBJ1-1
TGTGCCAGCAGTTACTCCCGGGACAGCTCCTACGAGCAGTACTTC CASSYSRDSSYEQYF TRBV6-5 . TRBD1 TRBJ2-7
TGTGCCAGTAGTATAGGGACTAGCGGGAGATACACAGATACGCAGTATTTT CASSIGTSGRYTDTQYF TRBV19 once TRBD2 TRBJ2-3
TGTGCCAGCAGCCCAGGACTAGCGGGATGGGAGACCCAGTACTTC CASSPGLAGWETQYF TRBV7-9 . TRBD2 TRBJ2-5
TGTGCAAGTCGCTTAGCGCTCGATGGCACACCTAGCACAGATACGCAGTATTTT CASRLALDGTPSTDTQYF TRBV12-2 once . TRBJ2-3
TGTGCCAGCAGTGACGATCGGGGACAAATCTATGGCTACACCTTC CASSDDRGQIYGYTF TRBV25-1 . . TRBJ1-2
TGTGCCAGCAGCCTCCCTGGGGGGGGCGAGACACAGCATTTT CASSLPGGGETQHF TRBV5-5 . . TRBJ1-5
TGTGCCAGCACACCGGACAGGGCAGGTTATGAGCAGTACTTC CASTPDRAGYEQYF TRBV21-1 once . TRBJ2-7
TGTGCCAGCAGCCTGGATTCCGGGAGACATCAGCCCCAGCATTTT CASSLDSGRHQPQHF TRBV5-5 . . TRBJ1-5
TGTGCCAGCAGTCAAGGACAGCCATACGAGCAGTACTTC CASSQGQPYEQYF TRBV28 . . TRBJ2-7
TGTGCCAGCCGAGTCATGAACACTGAAGCTTTCTTT CASRVMNTEAFF TRBV7-9 . . TRBJ1-1
TGCGCCAGCAGCCCCACCCACCGGGGGACGAGCTCCTACAATGAGCAGTTCTTC CASSPTHRGTSSYNEQFF TRBV4-1 . . TRBJ2-1
TGTGCCAGCAGCTTACCCTTGGACAGGGTGAACGAGCAGTACTTC CASSLPLDRVNEQYF TRBV7-2 once TRBD1 TRBJ2-7
TGTGCCACCAGTGATCAGGGGACAGGGGTTGAGCAGTTCTTC CATSDQGTGVEQFF TRBV24-1 . TRBD1 TRBJ2-1
TGTGCCAGCAGCTCGGGGTCGGACATTCAGTACTTC CASSSGSDIQYF TRBV11-1 . . TRBJ2-4
TGCGCCAGCAGCCAAGATCAGGTGCGATATTCACCCCTCCACTTT CASSQDQVRYSPLHF TRBV4-3 . . TRBJ1-6
TGTGCCAGCAGCCTTAAGGACAGAAACACTGAAGCTTTCTTT CASSLKDRNTEAFF TRBV3-1/TRBV3-2 . . TRBJ1-1
TGTGCCAGCATTTCCAGGGAGAACACTGAAGCTTTCTTT CASISRENTEAFF TRBV7-3 . . TRBJ1-1
TGTGCCAGTAGTATTGGGCCAGCTTCGCCCGGCTACACCTTC CASSIGPASPGYTF TRBV19 . . TRBJ1-2
TGTGCCAGCAGTCCCCATTCAGGGGTGCGACTCCAGCCCCAGCATTTT CASSPHSGVRLQPQHF TRBV27 . . TRBJ1-5
TGCGCCAGCAGCTTGGCAGGACTAGCGGGAGGCTACGAGCAGTACTTC CASSLAGLAGGYEQYF TRBV5-1 once TRBD2 TRBJ2-7
TGTGCCAGCAGTCCGGAACAGTACAATCAGCCCCAGCATTTT CASSPEQYNQPQHF TRBV27 . . TRBJ1-5